This TCR beta chain was sequenced in a study of T cells expressing NK-cell markers. Study details: Investigators obtained TCR beta repertoires from sorted CD3+CD56+NKG2C+, CD3+CD56+NKG2C- and CD3+CD56-NKG2C+ T cells. Study results and limitations: Whether expanded NKG2C-expressing T cell clones recognize HCMV is unknown.

Following a re-call of the 5' RACE reads, TCRdb has one entry per CDR3 protein and lacks DNA. This sample's table reports 550,000 to 600,000 distinct CDR3 sequences. Remarks on this clonotype: Antigen unknown.

From germline, CDR1 is SGDLS and CDR2 YYNGEE. The CDR3 has 16 amino acids. The rearrangement joins TRBV9 to TRBJ2-6; the TCRdb call, TRBD1, lacks DNA for checking. The receptor was derived from a young man in good health. Sequenced sample: blood T cells: a sorted CD56 or NKG2C T cell subset, CD4+ or CD8+ T cells, or bulk PBMC T cells (not recorded which). The CDR3 reads CASSARRGAGANVLTF.